The entry below describes one TCR beta chain. This sequence may be a read error, since a much larger clone differs from it by one base. A sample-barcoded 5' primer and a J-beta primer mix were used in a second PCR of about 6 to 11 cycles. TCRdb recomputed calls from the 5' RACE reads with MiXCR, one row per CDR3 protein. The table shows 800,000 or so distinct CDR3 sequences, with 46% occurring only once. Approximately 9.6 milliliters of peripheral blood were drawn from each donor into EDTA-treated tubes. Each sample gave at least 7 million isolated PBMCs. At least 5.5 micrograms of total RNA were extracted per sample. This record belongs to a study of blood T cells in healthy people across ages. The CDR3 runs 14 residues. CDR1 SGDLS and CDR2 YYNGEE come from the germline V gene.

Sequencing was carried out using blood. The receptor was isolated from an elderly man in good health. The chain recombines TRBV9 with TRBJ2-3, with TRBD2 identical over 12 bases. CDR3: CVSSVALAGGTQYF. CDR3 coding DNA: TGTGTCAGCAGCGTAGCACTAGCGGGAGGTACGCAGTATTTT.